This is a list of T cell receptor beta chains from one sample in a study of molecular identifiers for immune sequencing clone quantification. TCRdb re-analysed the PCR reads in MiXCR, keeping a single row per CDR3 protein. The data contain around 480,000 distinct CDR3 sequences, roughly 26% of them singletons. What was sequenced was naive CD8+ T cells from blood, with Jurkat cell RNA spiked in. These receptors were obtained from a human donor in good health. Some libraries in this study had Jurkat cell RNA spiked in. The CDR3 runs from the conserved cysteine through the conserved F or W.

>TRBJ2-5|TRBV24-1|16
CATSDFGQGTQETQYF
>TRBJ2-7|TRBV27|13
CASSAWGGYEQYF
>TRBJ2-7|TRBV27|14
CASMGDLFSGEQYF
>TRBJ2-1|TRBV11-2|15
CASSGPLAGYNEQFF
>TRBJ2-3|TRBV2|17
CASSDEELAGGTDTQYF
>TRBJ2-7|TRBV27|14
CASSLSGGPYEQYF
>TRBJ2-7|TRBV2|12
CASGNRAYEQYF
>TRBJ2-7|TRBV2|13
CASKLQGDYEQYF
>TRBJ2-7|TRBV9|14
CASSVEEHSYEQYF
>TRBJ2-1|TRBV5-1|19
CASTLLSLGLAGSYNEQFF
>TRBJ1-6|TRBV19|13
CASSQTLWSPLHF
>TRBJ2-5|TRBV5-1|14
CASSTDRAQETQYF
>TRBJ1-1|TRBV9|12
CASSPGQSEAFF
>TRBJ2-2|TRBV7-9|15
CASSPQGSNTGELFF